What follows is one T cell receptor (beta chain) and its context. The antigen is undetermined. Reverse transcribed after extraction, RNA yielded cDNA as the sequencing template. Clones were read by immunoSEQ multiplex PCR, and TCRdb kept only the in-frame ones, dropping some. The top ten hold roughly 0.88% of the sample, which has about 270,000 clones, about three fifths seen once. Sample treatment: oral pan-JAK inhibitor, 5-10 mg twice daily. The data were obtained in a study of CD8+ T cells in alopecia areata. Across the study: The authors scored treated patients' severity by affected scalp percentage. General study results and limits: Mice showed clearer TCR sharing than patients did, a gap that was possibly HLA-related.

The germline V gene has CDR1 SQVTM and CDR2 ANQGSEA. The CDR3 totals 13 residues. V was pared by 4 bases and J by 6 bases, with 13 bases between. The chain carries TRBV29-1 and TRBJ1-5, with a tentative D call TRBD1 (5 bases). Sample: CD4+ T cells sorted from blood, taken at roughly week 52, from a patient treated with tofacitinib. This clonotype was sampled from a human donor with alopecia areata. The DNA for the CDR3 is TGCAGCGTTGCAGCAGGGATTGGTCAGCCCCAGCATTTT. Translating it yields CSVAAGIGQPQHF.